This section outlines one TCR beta chain sequence together with its context. Its antigen remains unknown. TCRdb independently ran MiXCR on the reads; one entry per CDR3 protein. The repertoire consists of 27,000 or so distinct CDR3 sequences, with over 15% occurring once and the leading ten covering roughly 80%. These data come from a study of T cell repertoires in cytomegalovirus infection. Study-level background: Selection of CMV epitopes for the study included recently identified HLA-C-restricted and well-studied HLA-B-restricted ones. Based on public TCR beta signatures, there were indications of CMV infection and of a matching HLA type. Overall study results and limits: The ex vivo response was dominated by HLA-C-restricted CMV-specific TCR beta clonotypes.

The V and J ends lost 5 bases and 4 bases respectively, with 15 bases between them. The CDR3 is made up of 14 amino acids. CDR1 and CDR2 (germline): MNHEY, SMNVEV (reference sequence). V usage is TRBV27 and J usage is TRBJ2-7; D ambiguous. Source: CD8+ T cells from cultured PBMCs, taken from culture after CMV antigen stimulation. This TCR was recovered from a human donor in good health (CMV status not recorded). Some clones in this sample may be carry-over from other donors' samples. CDR3 nucleotides: TGTGCCAGCAGTCTCGTAAAGGATAGTTACGAGCAGTACTTC. Its translation: CASSLVKDSYEQYF.